This TCR beta chain stems from a study of cytomegalovirus exposure and HLA in healthy donors. Study outcomes and limitations: In a later analysis, a genetic analysis reported fewer productive-TCR N-insertions in an Asian-associated ancestry cluster than the cohort average.

The PCR employed 60 Vbeta primers together with 13 Jbeta primers. Measured with immunoSEQ multiplex PCR; TCRdb has only the in-frame clones, and not every one. The table shows 200,000 to 250,000 clones, with more than 75% occurring only once. Of note for this clone: Antigen: not known.

There are 16 residues in the CDR3. Germline CDR1 and CDR2: GTSNPN and SVGIG (reference sequence). V lost 0 bases, J lost 6 bases, and 9 bases stayed unmatched. The sequenced sample was PBMCs. The chain recombines TRBV30 with TRBJ2-1; 9 bases agree with TRBD2. The TCR comes from a middle-aged woman in good health and CMV-seropositive. DNA of the CDR3: TGTGCCTGGAGTGTAATGCGGGAGGGCCGGGGCAATGAGCAGTTCTTC. Its protein product is CAWSVMREGRGNEQFF.